The 7 T cell receptor beta chains below were found in one sample sequenced in a study of blood T cell repertoires in COVID-19. Only in-frame clones appear in the TCRdb table, and some are missing; sequencing was by immunoSEQ multiplex PCR. The table shows about 160,000 clones, with 75% to 90% occurring only once. Sequences were obtained from peripheral blood. The receptors shown here come from a man between 65 and 85 years old with acute or convalescent COVID-19.

This clone has just a few counts. This chain connects TRBV27 to TRBJ2-5; TRBD2 agrees at 9 bases. The CDR3 totals 14 residues. V was clipped by 5 bases and J by 4 bases; unmatched bases: 5. In germline, CDR1 is MNHEY, CDR2 SMNVEV (reference sequence). This chain's CDR3 is CASSRKRGVETQYF. CDR3 DNA sequence: TGTGCCAGCAGTCGAAAGCGGGGGGTAGAGACCCAGTACTTC.

V gene TRBV3-1 (or the pseudogene TRBV3-2) combines with J gene TRBJ1-1, with D possibly being TRBD1 (6 bases). This CDR3 has 16 residues. Germline CDR1 reads LGHDT; CDR2 reads YNNKEL (reference sequence). V lost 1 base, J lost 2 bases, and 14 bases lay in between. The CDR3 coding sequence is TGTGCCAGCAGCCAAGGCTTCAGGGGTTTTAACACTGAAGCTTTCTTT. Translating it yields CASSQGFRGFNTEAFF.

The chain is built from TRBV7-2 and TRBJ2-7; D may be TRBD1 (5 bases). Germline CDR1 SGHTA, CDR2 FQGNSA. Trimming stripped 1 base from V and 7 bases from J, with 26 bases between. The CDR3 is 18 amino acids. The CDR3 sequence: CASSLDGQGQFRVYEQYF. The CDR3, as DNA: TGTGCCAGCAGCTTAGACGGTCAGGGCCAATTCAGGGTATATGAGCAGTACTTC.

V and J are TRBV27 and TRBJ2-2; the D gene is possibly TRBD2 (5 bases). V dropped 6 bases and J dropped 2 bases, with 13 bases sitting between them. Germline loops: CDR1 MNHEY, CDR2 SMNVEV (reference sequence). CDR3 length equals 15 residues. The CDR3 sequence is CASRVTGFNTGELFF. The CDR3 DNA follows: TGTGCCAGCAGGGTAACGGGGTTCAACACCGGGGAGCTGTTTTTT.

V is TRBV6-5 and J is TRBJ1-1, with 9 positions matching TRBD1. The CDR3 extends over 13 amino acids. Looked up from germline, CDR1 is MNHEY and CDR2 is SVGAGI. V lost 7 bases to trimming and J lost 4 bases; unmatched junction nucleotides: 4. The CDR3 spells CASTGQGFTEAFF. CDR3 nucleotides: TGTGCCAGCACCGGACAGGGGTTCACTGAAGCTTTCTTT.

The rearrangement joins TRBV30 to TRBJ1-5; no clear D gene. Trimming shortened V by 5 bases and J by 7 bases, and 15 bases separated the two germline ends. The CDR3 has 13 residues. Per the germline V gene, CDR1 is GTSNPN and CDR2 is SVGIG (reference sequence). CDR3 loop: CAWAEEGAQPQHF. The CDR3 DNA is TGTGCCTGGGCTGAGGAGGGTGCCCAGCCCCAGCATTTT.

J is TRBJ2-1 and V is TRBV27; D is unresolved. This CDR3 spans 13 amino acids. Looked up from germline, CDR1 is MNHEY and CDR2 is SMNVEV (reference sequence). Between the trimmed V and J ends, which lost 9 bases and 0 bases, there was a span of 9 bases. Here the CDR3 reads CASPLNSYNEQFF. The CDR3 DNA is TGTGCCAGTCCCCTAAACTCCTACAATGAGCAGTTCTTC.